The clone carrying this T cell receptor (beta chain) was found once. Random hexamers were used to reverse transcribe roughly 0.5 to 1 ug of RNA. Amplification of TCR beta CDR3 was carried out by immunoSEQ multiplex PCR, which covered 54 Vbeta and 13 Jbeta segments. TCRdb used MiXCR to reprocess the immunoSEQ multiplex PCR reads, holding one entry per CDR3 protein. This table has hundreds of thousands of distinct CDR3 sequences, approximately 90% appearing once. Included as multiple sclerosis controls were treatment-naive patients who had stable or active relapsing-remitting disease. The record originates from a study of CD8 T cells in Susac syndrome. The CDR3 is made up of 14 amino acids. The germline V and J ends were trimmed by 7 bases and 4 bases, with 13 bases remaining between them. In germline, CDR1 is LNHDA, CDR2 SQIVND (reference sequence).

The genes are TRBV19 and TRBJ2-2; the D gene is possibly TRBD2 (5 bases). The TCR was taken from a human donor with multiple sclerosis. The sequenced sample consisted of CD8+ T cells from PBMCs. The CDR3 spells CASTERLITGELFF. CDR3 DNA: TGTGCCAGTACAGAGCGGCTGATCACCGGGGAGCTGTTTTTT.